This T cell receptor beta chain was sequenced during a study of shared T cell receptors in the human thymus. This table comes from immunoSEQ multiplex PCR, and its TCRdb copy is limited to in-frame clones, with some not included. This repertoire shows 450,000 to 650,000 clones, around 78% found once; its top ten account for approximately 0.013%. Germline CDR1 is GTSNPN and CDR2 is SVGIG (reference sequence). The CDR3 extends over 16 amino acids. Losses at the gene ends were 1 base for V and 8 bases for J; bases not matched to a gene: 13. The same data also went into a second study, on human thymus T cells. Per that study: Donors consisted of healthy Finnish infants (having corrective surgery for congenital heart defects). Surgeons resected thymus tissue during corrective heart surgery. Unrelated people showed highly overlapping thymic repertoires, related research reported.

The chain is built from TRBV30 and TRBJ2-1, with 8 bases matching TRBD2. Sequences were obtained from thymocytes. The sequence came from a boy in the first two years of life with a congenital heart defect. CDR3 bases: TGTGCCTGGAGTGAGAGCGGGAGAGCTCAGGAGGATGAGCAGTTCTTC. This codes for CAWSESGRAQEDEQFF.